The 15 T cell receptor beta chains reported below all come from one sample, sequenced in a study of T cell repertoires in cytomegalovirus infection. These receptors have no identified antigens. TCRdb passed the reads through MiXCR, listing each CDR3 protein once. Of around 710,000 distinct CDR3 sequences in the sample, approximately 32% were seen once. The specimen comprised cultured CD8+ T cells from PBMCs, sampled from culture after CMV antigen stimulation. The receptors stem from a human donor in good health (CMV status not recorded). Some clones in this sample may be carry-over from other donors' samples.

DNA of the CDR3: TGCAGTGCTAGAAGCGACAGGGAAAGAATCTACAATGAGCAGTTCTTC. Translation: CSARSDRERIYNEQFF. The gene calls are TRBV20-1 and TRBJ2-1, with 7 bases that match TRBD1. The CDR3 runs 16 residues. V was pared by 2 bases and J by 3 bases, with 10 bases of the junction left unmatched. The V gene's germline CDR1 is DFQATT and CDR2 SNEGSKA (reference sequence).

This clonotype was seen more than once but under ten times. This chain links TRBV25-1 with TRBJ1-5; maybe TRBD1 (5 bases). The V and J ends lost 8 bases and 0 bases respectively, with 11 bases between them. Germline CDR1 reads MGHDK; CDR2 reads SYGVNS. The CDR3 is made up of 14 amino acids. The chain's CDR3 is CASGDQYSNQPQHF. The CDR3 bases are TGTGCCAGCGGGGACCAATATAGCAATCAGCCCCAGCATTTT.

The chain employs TRBV6-2 or TRBV6-3 and TRBJ2-3; no clear D. Germline V CDR1 and CDR2: MNHEY, SVGEGT. V dropped 0 bases and J dropped 5 bases, with 9 bases sitting between them. CDR3 size: 14 residues. The CDR3 loop is CASSYSSSGDTQYF. The CDR3 bases are TGTGCCAGCAGTTACTCTTCATCGGGAGATACGCAGTATTTT.

A few counts support this clonotype. The CDR3 DNA sequence: TGTGCCAGCAGTTCTAGCTCCCAAACGACCGGGGAGCTGTTTTTT. It is translated as CASSSSSQTTGELFF. This chain uses TRBV12-3 or TRBV12-4 with TRBJ2-2; a possible D gene is TRBD2 (5 bases). The germline V and J ends were trimmed by 4 bases and 5 bases, with 14 bases remaining between them. This CDR3 is 15 amino acids long.

This clonotype was detected a few times. This chain joins TRBV7-8 and TRBJ2-5; possible D gene TRBD2, 5 bases. This CDR3 is built from 16 residues. Trimming removed 1 base from V and 5 bases from J, with 17 bases in between. Germline assignment: CDR1 SGHVS and CDR2 FQNEAQ. CDR3 residues: CASSLGSGLGIETQYF. The CDR3 DNA reads TGTGCCAGCAGCTTAGGTAGTGGCCTCGGGATCGAGACCCAGTACTTC.

This clonotype was counted at least ten times. The chain recombines TRBV7-2 with TRBJ1-4, with D possibly TRBD1 on 5 matching bases. CDR3 length: 14 amino acids. Trimming took off 3 bases at V and 12 bases at J, with 17 bases between the two ends. Germline V gene lookup returns CDR1 SGHTA and CDR2 FQGNSA. CDR3 bases: TGTGCCAGCAGCTTCCGGGAGGGGTACGATGAACTGTTTTTT. Amino acids: CASSFREGYDELFF. Combining the CDR3 with reference TRBV7-2 and TRBJ1-4 gives the whole variable domain GAGVSQSPSNKVTEKGKDVELRCDPISGHTALYWYRQSLGQGLEFLIYFQGNSAPDKSGLPSDRFSAERTGGSVSTLTIQRTQQEDSAVYLCASSFREGYDELFFGSGTQLSVL.

The chain is built from TRBV5-6 and TRBJ2-7; no firm D call. Germline values: CDR1 SGHDT, CDR2 YYEEEE. V dropped 2 bases and J dropped 7 bases, with 13 bases sitting between them. CDR3 length equals 13 residues. The CDR3 region is CASSFYPPDEQYF. The CDR3 DNA reads TGTGCCAGCAGCTTTTACCCTCCGGATGAGCAGTACTTC.

The gene calls are TRBV7-9 and TRBJ2-3; the match to TRBD2 covers 12 bases. Losses at the gene ends were 7 bases for V and 6 bases for J; bases not matched to a gene: 11. The germline CDR1 and CDR2 sequences are SEHNR and FQNEAQ (reference sequence). The CDR3 runs to 16 residues. The DNA of the CDR3 is TGTGCCAGCACGCCCCTACTAGCGGGGGGCGGGGATACGCAGTATTTT. Protein sequence: CASTPLLAGGGDTQYF.

The sample holds a few counts of this clonotype. The chain is built from TRBV2 and TRBJ2-7; D is unclear. V dropped 5 bases and J dropped 4 bases, with 6 bases sitting between them. The CDR3 loop spans 11 amino acids. The germline gives CDR1 SNHLY, CDR2 FYNNEI. The CDR3 DNA reads TGTGCCAGCAGTCACTCTTACGAGCAGTACGTC. Residues: CASSHSYEQYV.

This clonotype was seen more than once but under ten times. This sequence joins TRBV7-9 and TRBJ2-7, with 11 bases that match TRBD1. In germline, CDR1 is SEHNR, CDR2 FQNEAQ (reference sequence). The V segment lost 1 base and the J segment 7 bases; nucleotides outside the gene matches: 9. The CDR3 has 16 amino acids. The CDR3: CASSLGKGQGAGEQYV. CDR3 DNA: TGTGCCAGCAGCTTAGGTAAAGGACAGGGGGCCGGGGAGCAGTACGTC.

This chain uses TRBV12-3 or TRBV12-4 with TRBJ2-1; tentative D call: TRBD1 (5 bases). Trimming cost V 3 bases and J 4 bases, with 7 bases left between them. The CDR3 runs to 13 residues. The CDR3 reads CASSFNRYNEQFF. CDR3 DNA: TGTGCCAGCAGTTTTAACAGGTACAATGAGCAGTTCTTC.

V usage is TRBV5-4 and J usage is TRBJ1-1; a weak D match, TRBD1 (6 bases). There are 14 residues in the CDR3. From germline, CDR1 is SGHNT and CDR2 YYREEE (reference sequence). Trimming took off 4 bases at V and 3 bases at J, with 13 bases between the two ends. In nucleotides, the CDR3 is TGTGCCAGCAGCACCCGCGACAGGTACACTGAAGCTTTCTTT. It codes for CASSTRDRYTEAFF.

This sequence joins TRBV27 and TRBJ1-5; D not certain. The CDR3 is made up of 14 amino acids. Between the trimmed V and J ends, which lost 6 bases and 11 bases, there was a span of 20 bases. Germline V lookup: CDR1 MNHEY, CDR2 SMNVEV (reference sequence). CDR3 bases: TGTGCCAGCAGGGGCCTCTTGTTGGCGGAAGCCCAGCATTTT. It specifies CASRGLLLAEAQHF.

The chain has TRBV5-1 and TRBJ1-6, with D perhaps TRBD1 (6 bases). The CDR3 length is 16 residues. The V gene's germline CDR1 is SGHRS and CDR2 YFSETQ. Trimming shortened V by 2 bases and J by 8 bases, and 17 bases separated the two germline ends. The CDR3 region is CASSLSLIPGDSPLHF. Written as DNA, the CDR3 is TGCGCCAGCAGCTTATCCCTTATTCCAGGGGATTCACCCCTCCACTTT. Looking up the rest from reference TRBV5-1 and TRBJ1-6 gives the full variable domain: KAGVTQTPRYLIKTRGQQVTLSCSPISGHRSVSWYQQTPGQGLQFLFEYFSETQRNKGNFPGRFSGRQFSNSRSEMNVSTLELGDSALYLCASSLSLIPGDSPLHFGNGTRLTVT.

The chain joins TRBV4-3 to TRBJ1-4; tentative D call: TRBD1 (6 bases). From germline, CDR1 is LGHNA and CDR2 YSLEER. The length of the CDR3 is 15 residues. The ends were cut back, 5 bases at V and 3 bases at J, with 13 bases in the middle. The CDR3 loop reads CASSDGGRANEKLFF. CDR3 bases: TGCGCCAGCAGCGATGGGGGGCGAGCTAATGAAAAACTGTTTTTT.